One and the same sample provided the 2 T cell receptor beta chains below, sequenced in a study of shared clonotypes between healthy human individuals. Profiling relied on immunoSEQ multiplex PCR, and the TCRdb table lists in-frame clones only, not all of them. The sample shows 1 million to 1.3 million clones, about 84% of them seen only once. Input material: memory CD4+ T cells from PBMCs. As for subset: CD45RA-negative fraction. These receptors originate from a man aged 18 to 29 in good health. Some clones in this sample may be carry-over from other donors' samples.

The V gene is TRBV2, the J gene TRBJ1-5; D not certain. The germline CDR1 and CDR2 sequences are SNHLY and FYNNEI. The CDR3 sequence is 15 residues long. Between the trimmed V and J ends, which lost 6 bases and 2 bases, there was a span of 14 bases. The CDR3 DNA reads TGTGCCAGCAGCAACGAGAGGGTTGGCAATCAGCCCCAGCATTTT. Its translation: CASSNERVGNQPQHF.

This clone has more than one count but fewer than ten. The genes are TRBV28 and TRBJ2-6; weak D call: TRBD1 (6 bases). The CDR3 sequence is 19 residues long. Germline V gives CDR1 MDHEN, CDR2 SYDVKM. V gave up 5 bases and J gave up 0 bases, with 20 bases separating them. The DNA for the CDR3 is TGTGCCAGCAGTGGGTCCCTTGGGACATCCTACTCTGGGGCCAACGTCCTGACTTTC. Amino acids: CASSGSLGTSYSGANVLTF.